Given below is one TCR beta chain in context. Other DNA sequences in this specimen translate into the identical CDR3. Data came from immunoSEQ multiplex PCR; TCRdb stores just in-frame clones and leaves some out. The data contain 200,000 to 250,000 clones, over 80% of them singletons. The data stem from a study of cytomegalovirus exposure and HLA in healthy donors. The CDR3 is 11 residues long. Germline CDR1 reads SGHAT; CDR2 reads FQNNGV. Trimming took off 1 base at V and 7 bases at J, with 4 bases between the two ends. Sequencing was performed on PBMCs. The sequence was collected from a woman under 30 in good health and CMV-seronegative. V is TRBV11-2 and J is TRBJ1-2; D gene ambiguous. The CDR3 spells CASSLGAGYTF. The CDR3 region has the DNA TGTGCCAGCAGCTTAGGAGCTGGCTACACCTTC.